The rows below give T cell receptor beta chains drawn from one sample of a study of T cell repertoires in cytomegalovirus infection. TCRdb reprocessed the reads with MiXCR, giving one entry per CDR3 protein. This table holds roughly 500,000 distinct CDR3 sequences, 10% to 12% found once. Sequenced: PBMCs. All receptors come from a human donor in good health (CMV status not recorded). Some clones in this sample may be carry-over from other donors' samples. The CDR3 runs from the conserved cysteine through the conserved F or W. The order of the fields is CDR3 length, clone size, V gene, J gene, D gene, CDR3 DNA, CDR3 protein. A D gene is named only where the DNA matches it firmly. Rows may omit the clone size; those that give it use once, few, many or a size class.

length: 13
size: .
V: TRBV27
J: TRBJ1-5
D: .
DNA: TGTGCCAGCAGTTTAGTGGCGAGTCAGCCCCAGCATTTT
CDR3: CASSLVASQPQHF

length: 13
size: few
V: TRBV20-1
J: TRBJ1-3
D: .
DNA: TGCAGTGCTCGAATGACTTCTGGAAACACCATATATTTT
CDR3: CSARMTSGNTIYF

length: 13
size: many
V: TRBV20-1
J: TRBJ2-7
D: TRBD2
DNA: TGCAGTGTTTTCCGACTAGCTTACTACGAGCAGTACTTC
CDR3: CSVFRLAYYEQYF

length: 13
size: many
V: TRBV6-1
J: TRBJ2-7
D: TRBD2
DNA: TGTGCCAGCATGCGCAGCGGGGGGGACGAGCAGTACTTC
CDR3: CASMRSGGDEQYF

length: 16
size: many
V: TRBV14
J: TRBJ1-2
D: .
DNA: TGTGCCAGCAGCCCGTCCTTGGACAACATCAACTATGGCTACACCTTC
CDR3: CASSPSLDNINYGYTF

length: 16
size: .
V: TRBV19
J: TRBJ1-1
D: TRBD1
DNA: TGTGCCAGTAGTTCAAGGACAGGGGGCTTCAACACTGAAGCTTTCTTT
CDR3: CASSSRTGGFNTEAFF

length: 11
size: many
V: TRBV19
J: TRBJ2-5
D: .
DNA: TGTGCCAGTGCCCAGAAGGAGACCCAGTACTTC
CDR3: CASAQKETQYF

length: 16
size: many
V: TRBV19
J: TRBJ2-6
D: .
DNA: TGTGCCAGTAGTCCCCCGACCTTCTCTGGGGCCAACGTCCTGACTTTC
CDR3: CASSPPTFSGANVLTF

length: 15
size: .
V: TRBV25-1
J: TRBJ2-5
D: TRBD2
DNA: TGTGCCAGCAGTGAATTGAAAGCGGGAGGAGAGACCCAGTACTTC
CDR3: CASSELKAGGETQYF

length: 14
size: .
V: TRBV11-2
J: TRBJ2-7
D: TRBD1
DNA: TGTGCCAGCAGCTGGGGACAGGGGAATCGCGAGCAGTACTTC
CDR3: CASSWGQGNREQYF

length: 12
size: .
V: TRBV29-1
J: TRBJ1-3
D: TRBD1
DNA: TGCAGCGCCGGGGACAGCGGAAACACCATATATTTT
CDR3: CSAGDSGNTIYF

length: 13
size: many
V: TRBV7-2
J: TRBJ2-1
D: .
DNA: TGTGCCAGCAGCTTCACCTCCGGCAATGAGCAGTTCTTC
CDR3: CASSFTSGNEQFF

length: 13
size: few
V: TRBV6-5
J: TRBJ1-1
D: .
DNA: TGTGCCAGCAGGAGGGTAGTAAACACTGAAGCTTTCTTT
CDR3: CASRRVVNTEAFF

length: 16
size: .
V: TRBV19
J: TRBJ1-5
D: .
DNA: TGTGCCAGTAGTAGACTGATTCAGGGATACAGTCAGCCCCAGCATTTT
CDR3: CASSRLIQGYSQPQHF

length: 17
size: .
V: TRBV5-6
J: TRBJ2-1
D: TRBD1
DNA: TGTGCCAGCAGCTTAGGACAGGGGGTTTACTCCTACAATGAGCAGTTCTTC
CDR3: CASSLGQGVYSYNEQFF

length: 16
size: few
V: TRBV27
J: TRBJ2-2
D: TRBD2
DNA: TGTGCCAGCAGTTTACGGTTAGCGGGGCAGACCGGGGAGCTGTTTTTT
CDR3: CASSLRLAGQTGELFF

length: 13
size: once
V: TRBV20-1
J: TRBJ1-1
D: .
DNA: TGCAGTGCTTCCACCGACAGTTACACTGAAGCTTCCTTT
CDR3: CSASTDSYTEASF

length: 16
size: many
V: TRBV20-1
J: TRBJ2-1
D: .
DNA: TGCAGTGCTCCCCGATGGGGGTACTCAGAGTACAATGAGCAGTTCTTC
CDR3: CSAPRWGYSEYNEQFF

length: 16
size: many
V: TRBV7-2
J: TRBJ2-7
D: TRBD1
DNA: TGTGCCAGCAGCCCCACAGGGACAGGGATGTCCTACGAGCAGTACTTC
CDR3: CASSPTGTGMSYEQYF

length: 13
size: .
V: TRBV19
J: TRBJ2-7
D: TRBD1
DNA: TGTGCCAGGGGAATGGGACAGGGTAACGAGCAGTACTTC
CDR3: CARGMGQGNEQYF

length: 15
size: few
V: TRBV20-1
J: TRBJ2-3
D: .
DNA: TGCAGTGCTAGTCGCGACACGGAGGCGGCAGATACGCAGTATTTT
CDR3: CSASRDTEAADTQYF

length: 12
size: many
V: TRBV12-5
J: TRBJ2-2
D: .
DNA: TGTGCTAGTGGAACGAACACCGGGGAGCTGTTTTTT
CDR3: CASGTNTGELFF

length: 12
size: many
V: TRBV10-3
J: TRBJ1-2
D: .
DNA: TGTGTCTTATGGGCCAGGGACTATGGCTACACCTTC
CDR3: CVLWARDYGYTF

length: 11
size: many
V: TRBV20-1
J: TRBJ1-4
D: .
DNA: TGCAGTGCTAGCAGTAATGAAAAACTGTTTTTT
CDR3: CSASSNEKLFF

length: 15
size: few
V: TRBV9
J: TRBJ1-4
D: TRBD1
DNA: TGTGCCAGCAGCGGGGGAGGGGGCAGCCGCGAAAAACTGTTTTTT
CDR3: CASSGGGGSREKLFF

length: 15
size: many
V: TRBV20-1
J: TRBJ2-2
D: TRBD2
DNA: TGCAGTGCTAGAGACCCTAGCGGGGGGGCCCGGGAGCTGTTTTTT
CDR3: CSARDPSGGARELFF

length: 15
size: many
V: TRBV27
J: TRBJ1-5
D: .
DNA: TGTGCCAGCAGTTTATCGTGGGGGCCGGATCAGCCCCAGCATTTT
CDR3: CASSLSWGPDQPQHF

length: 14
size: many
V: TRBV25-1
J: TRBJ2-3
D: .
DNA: TGTGCCAGCAGTGCTCGACGGTCCACAGATACGCAGTATTTT
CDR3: CASSARRSTDTQYF

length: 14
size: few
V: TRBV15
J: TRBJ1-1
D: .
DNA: TGTGCCACCAGCATTAGCGAGGGGAACACTGAAGCTTTCTTT
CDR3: CATSISEGNTEAFF

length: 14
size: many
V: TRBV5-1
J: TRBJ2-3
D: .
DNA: TGCGCCAGCAGCTTGGCCAAAGTCACAGATACGCAGTATTTT
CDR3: CASSLAKVTDTQYF

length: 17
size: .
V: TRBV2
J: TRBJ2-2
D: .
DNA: TGTGCCAGCAGCGGGGAGTACGGGACTCCCCGGGCCGGGGAGCTGTTTTTT
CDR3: CASSGEYGTPRAGELFF

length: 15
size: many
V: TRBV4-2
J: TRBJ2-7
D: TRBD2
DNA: TGTGCCAGCAGCCCAGGGACTAGCGGGAACTACGAGCAGTACTTC
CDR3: CASSPGTSGNYEQYF

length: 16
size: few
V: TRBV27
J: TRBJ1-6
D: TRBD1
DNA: TGTGCCAGCAGCACCCTGACAGGGTGGAATAATTCACCCCTCCACTTT
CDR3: CASSTLTGWNNSPLHF

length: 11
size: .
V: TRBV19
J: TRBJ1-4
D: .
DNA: TGTGCCAGTAGTATCAGAGAAAAACTGTTTTTT
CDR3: CASSIREKLFF

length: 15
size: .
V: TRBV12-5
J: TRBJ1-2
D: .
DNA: TGTGCTAGTGGGGAAGAGAGATACGTTAACTATGGCTACACCTTC
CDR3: CASGEERYVNYGYTF

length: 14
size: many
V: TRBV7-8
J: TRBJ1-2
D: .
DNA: TGTGCCAGCAGCTTAGAACGGACAGCCTATGGCTACACCTTC
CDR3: CASSLERTAYGYTF

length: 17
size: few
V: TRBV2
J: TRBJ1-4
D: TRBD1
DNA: TGTGCCAGCAGTGAATCGGGACAGGGATCAAGGGGTGAAAAACTGTTTTTT
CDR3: CASSESGQGSRGEKLFF

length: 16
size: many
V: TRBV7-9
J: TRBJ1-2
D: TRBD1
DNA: TGTGCCAGCAGCTTAGGCGGACAGGGGAGGTCGAGAGGCTACACCTTC
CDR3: CASSLGGQGRSRGYTF

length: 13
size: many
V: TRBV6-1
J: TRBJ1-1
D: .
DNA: TGTGCCAGCAGCTCCCTGGGTGGAACTGAAGCTTTCTTT
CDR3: CASSSLGGTEAFF

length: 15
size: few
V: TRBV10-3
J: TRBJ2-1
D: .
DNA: TGTGCCATCAGACAGGGGGGGGCCTCCTACAATGAGCAGTTCTTC
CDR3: CAIRQGGASYNEQFF

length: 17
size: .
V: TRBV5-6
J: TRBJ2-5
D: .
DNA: TGTGCCAGCAGCTTGCCCCACAGACAGTTTCTCCAAGAGACCCAGTACTTC
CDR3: CASSLPHRQFLQETQYF

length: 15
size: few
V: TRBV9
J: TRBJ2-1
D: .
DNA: TGTGCCAGCAGCGCAGAACAGGGATCGAACAATGAGCAGTTCTTC
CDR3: CASSAEQGSNNEQFF

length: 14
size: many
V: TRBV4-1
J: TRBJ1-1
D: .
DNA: TGCGCCAGCAGCCAGATCCGGGACAACACTGAAGCTTTCTTT
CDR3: CASSQIRDNTEAFF

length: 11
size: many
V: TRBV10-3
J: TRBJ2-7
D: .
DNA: TGTGCCACCCGGAGCACGCCGGAGCAGTACTTC
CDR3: CATRSTPEQYF

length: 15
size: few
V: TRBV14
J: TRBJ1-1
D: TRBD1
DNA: TGTGCCAGCAGACTCCAGGGGGCCCCGAACACTGAAGCTTTCTTT
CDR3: CASRLQGAPNTEAFF

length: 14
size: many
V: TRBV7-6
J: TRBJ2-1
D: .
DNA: TGTGCCAGCAGCTTAGCTAGCCGCTACAATGAGCAGTTCTTC
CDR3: CASSLASRYNEQFF

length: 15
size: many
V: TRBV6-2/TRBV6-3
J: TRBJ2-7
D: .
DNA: TGTGCCAGCAGCACCCTAGCGAGAAGACCCTACGAGCAGTACTTC
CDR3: CASSTLARRPYEQYF

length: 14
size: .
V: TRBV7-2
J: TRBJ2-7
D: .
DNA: TGTGCCAGCAGCTCCCTTATGGCTAGGGGTGAGCAGTACTTC
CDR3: CASSSLMARGEQYF